This entry lists 30 T cell receptor beta chains sequenced from one sample in a study of early T cells in non-severe SARS-CoV-2 infection. MiXCR, run by TCRdb on the 5' RACE reads, gives a single entry per CDR3 protein. The data show over 90,000 distinct CDR3 sequences, around 14% seen once. The material sequenced was whole blood. The receptor set was obtained from an adult who was a healthcare worker with PCR-confirmed SARS-CoV-2 infection or an uninfected control (not recorded which).

This clonotype has ten or more counts. V and J are TRBV27 and TRBJ2-3; possibly TRBD1 or TRBD2 for D (5 bases each). Germline-derived CDR1 and CDR2 are MNHEY and SMNVEV (reference sequence). The CDR3 loop spans 14 amino acids. V shed 4 bases and J shed 6 bases, with 14 bases lying between them. The CDR3 bases are TGTGCCAGCAGTTCCCTAAGGGGAGTCGATACGCAGTATTTT. Residues: CASSSLRGVDTQYF.

Worth noting for this clonotype: The conserved closing phenylalanine or tryptophan is absent in this CDR3, likely reflecting a read error. This chain links TRBV28 with TRBJ1-1; no clear D. This CDR3 is 15 amino acids long. V was cut by 3 bases and J by 2 bases, with 13 bases left in between. Germline lookup yields CDR1 MDHEN and CDR2 SYDVKM. The CDR3 sequence: CASSFITASNTEAFL. Written as DNA, the CDR3 is TGTGCCAGCAGTTTTATTACCGCTTCCAACACTGAAGCTTTCCTT.

The genes are TRBV19 and TRBJ1-1; D might be TRBD1 (6 bases). The CDR3 length is 15 residues. CDR1 is LNHDA and CDR2 is SQIVND in the germline V gene (reference sequence). V was cut by 5 bases and J by 8 bases, with 21 bases left in between. The CDR3 reads CASSPPWRGLGEAFF. The DNA of the CDR3 is TGTGCCAGTAGTCCACCGTGGAGGGGGTTAGGCGAAGCTTTCTTT.

As regards this clonotype: This may arise from a read error, as a much more abundant clone is one base away. This chain uses TRBV5-6 with TRBJ2-4; no clear D. Between the trimmed V and J ends, which lost 4 bases and 7 bases, there was a span of 12 bases. The germline CDR1 and CDR2 sequences are SGHDT and YYEEEE. CDR3 length equals 13 residues. CDR3 sequence reads: CASSKITVNIQYF. As DNA, the CDR3 is TGTGCCAGCAGCAAGATTACAGTGAACATTCAGTACTTC.

This chain uses TRBV5-1 with TRBJ1-2; a weak D match, TRBD1 (5 bases). Germline-derived CDR1 and CDR2 are SGHRS and YFSETQ. The CDR3 runs 15 residues. Trimming shortened V by 1 base and J by 5 bases, and 15 bases separated the two germline ends. CDR3 nucleotide sequence: TGCGCCAGCAGCTTGTCTACCGACAGAGGGTATGGCTACACCTTC. Its translation: CASSLSTDRGYGYTF.

This clonotype was seen only a few times. The chain is built from TRBV20-1 and TRBJ1-3; D ambiguous. Germline V gene sequence: CDR1 DFQATT, CDR2 SNEGSKA (reference sequence). The CDR3 has 14 amino acids. Trimming left V 6 bases short and J 0 bases short, with 12 bases between. This chain's CDR3 is CSAQPAISGNTIYF. CDR3 nucleotides: TGCAGTGCCCAGCCTGCAATCTCTGGAAACACCATATATTTT.

The table lists this clonotype with a few counts. The rearrangement uses TRBV20-1 and TRBJ2-1; 7 bases map to TRBD2. Germline lookup yields CDR1 DFQATT and CDR2 SNEGSKA (reference sequence). V shed 0 bases and J 7 bases; nucleotides not matched to a gene: 12. This CDR3 spans 16 amino acids. Here the CDR3 DNA reads TGCAGTGCTAGAGATCCCTCGAGCGGGGACTATAATGAGCAGTTCTTC. Translated: CSARDPSSGDYNEQFF.

V usage is TRBV7-9 and J usage is TRBJ2-7; D gene ambiguous. Germline CDR1 SEHNR, CDR2 FQNEAQ (reference sequence). V was clipped by 3 bases and J by 4 bases, with 13 bases between them. This CDR3 is built from 14 residues. CDR3 nucleotides: TGTGCCAGCAGCTTTGGGCCAAGCCCTTACGAGCAGTACTTC. This encodes CASSFGPSPYEQYF.

The gene calls are TRBV6-5 and TRBJ1-5; D ambiguous. Germline-derived CDR1 and CDR2 are MNHEY and SVGAGI. There are 13 residues in the CDR3. V shed 6 bases and J shed 3 bases, with 9 bases lying between them. CDR3 residues: CASSAGLNQPQHF. In DNA form, the CDR3 reads TGTGCCAGCAGCGCAGGACTCAATCAGCCCCAGCATTTT.

The V and J genes are TRBV19 and TRBJ1-1; 7 bases match TRBD1. The CDR3 is 14 amino acids. The junction had 7 bases not matched to a gene; V was cut back by 6 bases and J by 3 bases. Germline CDR1 is LNHDA and CDR2 is SQIVND (reference sequence). This CDR3 reads CASRQQGLDTEAFF. CDR3 coding DNA: TGTGCCAGTAGACAACAGGGGCTTGACACTGAAGCTTTCTTT.

This clonotype was seen only a few times. The chain employs TRBV9 and TRBJ2-1; TRBD2 matches 8 bases. The CDR3 loop spans 17 amino acids. Per the germline V gene, CDR1 is SGDLS and CDR2 is YYNGEE. The trim removed 2 bases at V and 10 bases at J, leaving 17 bases unmatched. CDR3 sequence (DNA): TGTGCCAGCAGCGTCGCGGCGGGACGGGAGGGCCTTAGGGAGCAGTTCTTC. It yields the protein CASSVAAGREGLREQFF.

This clonotype was recorded many times. This chain joins TRBV12-3 or TRBV12-4 and TRBJ2-7, with D possibly being TRBD2 (6 bases). The V gene lost 4 bases and the J gene lost 2 bases, with 12 bases spanning the gap. This CDR3 has 14 amino acids. The CDR3 region has the DNA TGTGCCAGCAGTTCAAGTCGACTAGCCTACGAGCAGTACTTC. Translation gives CASSSSRLAYEQYF.

This clonotype was counted at least ten times. The rearrangement joins TRBV20-1 to TRBJ1-6; D is possibly TRBD1 (6 bases). Germline V gene sequence: CDR1 DFQATT, CDR2 SNEGSKA (reference sequence). V lost 6 bases to trimming and J lost 10 bases, with 16 bases between them. The CDR3 runs to 13 residues. CDR3 sequence reads: CSATNRDPSPLHF. Written as DNA, the CDR3 is TGCAGTGCCACAAACAGGGACCCGTCACCCCTCCACTTT.

This clonotype came up a few times. The chain links TRBV28 to TRBJ2-7; D remains unclear. The CDR3 is 13 amino acids. Deletions cut 6 bases from V and 0 bases from J, with 9 bases between. Germline V gene sequence: CDR1 MDHEN, CDR2 SYDVKM. The DNA for the CDR3 is TGTGCCAGCAGCGAGGTTAACTCCTACGAGCAGTACTTC. It is translated as CASSEVNSYEQYF.

This clonotype was seen only a few times. The chain recombines TRBV10-3 with TRBJ1-5; 7 bases are a match to TRBD1. The CDR3 totals 17 residues. With V trimmed by 2 bases and J by 3 bases, 10 bases remained unmatched. Germline V gene data show CDR1 as ENHRY and CDR2 as SYGVKD. The CDR3 nucleotides read TGTGCCATCAGTGAGACCGGACAGGCCTTAAACAATCAGCCCCAGCATTTT. Its translation is CAISETGQALNNQPQHF.

This clonotype has only a few counts. This chain joins TRBV4-1 and TRBJ1-6; D is unresolved. The CDR3 runs to 15 residues. Trimming pared 2 bases from V and 7 bases from J, leaving 12 bases between. Looked up from germline, CDR1 is MGHRA and CDR2 is YSYEKL. This chain's CDR3 is CASSQIPGDNSPLHF. For the CDR3, the DNA is TGCGCCAGCAGCCAAATACCGGGAGACAATTCACCCCTCCACTTT.

This CDR3 is CASSRGPTATEAFF. The CDR3 nucleotides are TGTGCCAGCAGCCGCGGCCCGACGGCTACTGAAGCTTTCTTT. The genes are TRBV7-9 and TRBJ1-1; unclear D gene. The CDR3 loop spans 14 amino acids. V gave up 5 bases and J gave up 5 bases, with 15 bases separating them. Per the germline V gene, CDR1 is SEHNR and CDR2 is FQNEAQ (reference sequence). The whole variable domain, remainder taken from reference TRBV7-9 and TRBJ1-1, is DTGVSQNPRHKITKRGQNVTFRCDPISEHNRLYWYRQTLGQGPEFLTYFQNEAQLEKSRLLSDRFSAERPKGSFSTLEIQRTEQGDSAMYLCASSRGPTATEAFFGQGTRLTVV.

This clonotype was observed a few times. The chain uses TRBV18 and TRBJ2-7; TRBD2 matches at 12 bases. Trimming at V came to 2 bases and at J to 6 bases, leaving 5 bases not matched to a gene. From germline, CDR1 is KGHSH and CDR2 LQKENI. The CDR3 has 15 amino acids. The CDR3 here is CASSPSTSGSREQYF. CDR3 sequence (DNA): TGTGCCAGCTCACCATCGACTAGCGGGAGCCGCGAGCAGTACTTC.

This clonotype was counted at least ten times. The chain uses TRBV12-3 or TRBV12-4 and TRBJ2-2; D may be TRBD2 (5 bases). The CDR3 runs 13 residues. Trimming took 5 bases from V and 7 from J, leaving 11 bases between them. CDR3 DNA: TGTGCCAGCAGTCTCCGAGGGATCGGGGAGCTGTTTTTT. It is translated as CASSLRGIGELFF.

This sequence joins TRBV6-5 and TRBJ2-3, with 10 bases aligning to TRBD1. V was clipped by 3 bases and J by 5 bases; unmatched bases: 5. CDR1 is MNHEY, CDR2 SVGAGI, per germline. This CDR3 is built from 15 residues. CDR3 bases: TGTGCCAGCAGTTATAGGGACAGGGGAATAGATACGCAGTATTTT. Translated: CASSYRDRGIDTQYF.

This clonotype was recorded many times. This chain joins TRBV3-1 and TRBJ2-7, with D maybe TRBD2 (5 bases). CDR1 is LGHDT and CDR2 is YNNKEL in the germline V gene (reference sequence). The CDR3 is 14 residues long. Trimming shortened V by 5 bases and J by 3 bases, and 14 bases separated the two germline ends. This chain's CDR3 is CASSSRPLVYEQYF. CDR3 DNA sequence: TGTGCCAGCAGCTCAAGGCCACTAGTCTACGAGCAGTACTTC.

This chain joins TRBV29-1 and TRBJ2-5; tentatively, D is TRBD2 (6 bases). The CDR3 runs to 14 residues. Germline V gene lookup returns CDR1 SQVTM and CDR2 ANQGSEA. The germline V and J ends were trimmed by 7 bases and 4 bases, with 19 bases remaining between them. CDR3 protein: CSAWSGTGGETQYF. DNA for the CDR3: TGCAGCGCCTGGAGTGGGACCGGGGGAGAGACCCAGTACTTC.

V and J are TRBV6-1 and TRBJ2-1; tentatively, D is TRBD2 (6 bases). This CDR3 has 14 amino acids. CDR1 is MNHNS, CDR2 SASEGT, per germline. V was clipped by 8 bases and J by 6 bases, with 17 bases between them. In nucleotides, the CDR3 is TGTGCCAGCTTTCCAAGGACCGGGGGCAATGAGCAGTTCTTC. It codes for CASFPRTGGNEQFF.

This clonotype was seen a few times. The rearrangement uses TRBV5-1 and TRBJ2-3; 11 nucleotides agree with TRBD2. J was trimmed by 6 bases and V by 4 bases; bases with no gene match: 16. The CDR3 length is 18 residues. Germline CDR1 is SGHRS and CDR2 is YFSETQ. CDR3 loop: CASSTRSLAGGPADTQYF. Written as DNA, the CDR3 is TGCGCCAGCAGCACCCGCTCTTTAGCGGGAGGGCCAGCGGATACGCAGTATTTT.

The rearrangement joins TRBV27 to TRBJ2-2; no clear D. The V end lost 1 base, the J end lost 4 bases, and 7 bases lay between the germline ends. CDR1 is MNHEY and CDR2 is SMNVEV in the germline V gene (reference sequence). CDR3 length: 14 amino acids. CDR3 sequence (DNA): TGTGCCAGCAGTTTATGGAACCCCACCGGGGAGCTGTTTTTT. Translation gives CASSLWNPTGELFF.

This clonotype has just a few counts. The CDR3 does not end in the conserved phenylalanine or tryptophan, so this is likely a read error. V usage is TRBV6-4 and J usage is TRBJ2-1; D possibly corresponds to TRBD2 (6 bases). Germline V gives CDR1 MRHNA, CDR2 SNTAGT. This CDR3 region has 14 residues. Trimming took 3 bases from V and 5 from J, leaving 11 bases between them. The CDR3 DNA sequence: TGTGCCAGCAGTGAGGGTAGCGGACACAATGAGCAGTTCATC. Translation gives CASSEGSGHNEQFI.

There are a few counts of this clonotype. The chain carries TRBV15 and TRBJ2-5; TRBD1 matches at 9 bases. The CDR3 totals 17 residues. Germline V lookup: CDR1 LNHNV, CDR2 YYDKDF (reference sequence). The junction had 7 bases not matched to a gene; V was cut back by 0 bases and J by 2 bases. CDR3 in DNA: TGTGCCACCAGCAGAGACCCCGGGACAGGGAGGCAAGAGACCCAGTACTTC. Residues: CATSRDPGTGRQETQYF.

This clonotype was seen more than once but under ten times. The gene calls are TRBV10-3 and TRBJ1-1, with a weak D call TRBD1 (5 bases). Germline CDR1 is ENHRY and CDR2 is SYGVKD. The germline V and J ends were trimmed by 4 bases and 3 bases, with 6 bases remaining between them. This CDR3 spans 12 amino acids. The CDR3 bases are TGTGCCATCAGTGCGGGGGACACTGAAGCTTTCTTT. This gives the protein CAISAGDTEAFF.

Ten or more counts support this clonotype. The CDR3 protein is CASSGGYVLYEQYF. For the CDR3, the DNA is TGCGCCAGCAGTGGGGGATATGTTCTCTACGAGCAGTACTTC. The chain links TRBV10-2 to TRBJ2-7; D not resolved. This CDR3 has 14 amino acids. Trimming pared 4 bases from V and 3 bases from J, leaving 13 bases between. Germline lookup yields CDR1 WSHSY and CDR2 SAAADI.

This clonotype was picked up a small number of times. This rearrangement joins TRBV28 to TRBJ1-6; tentative D call: TRBD1 (6 bases). V lost 6 bases and J lost 7, with 16 bases in between. The CDR3 length is 15 residues. Germline V gene sequence: CDR1 MDHEN, CDR2 SYDVKM. Here the CDR3 DNA reads TGTGCCAGCAGGCCCAGACAGGTGGGGAATTCACCCCTCCACTTT. Translated, it gives CASRPRQVGNSPLHF.